Listed below are T cell receptor beta chains from one sample, sequenced in a study of PD-L1 blockade in urothelial cancer. Sequencing was performed with immunoSEQ multiplex PCR; in TCRdb, only in-frame clones are kept and a portion is missing. Counted here are roughly 32,000 clones, more than 65% occurring once; the ten biggest clones make up around 30%. Source: PBMCs, taken around atezolizumab (anti-PD-L1) treatment. All receptors come from a man in his sixties with urothelial cancer. Each CDR3 is given with its conserved first and last residue. A D gene is named only where the DNA matches it firmly. Some rows have no size entry. The others give once, few or many, or a class for an expanded clone.

d_gene	abundance	v_gene	j_gene	CDR3nt	CDR3aa
-	-	TRBV7-6	TRBJ2-7	TGTGCCAGCAGCCTGGGGACATCCCGCTCCTACGAGCAGTACTTC	CASSLGTSRSYEQYF
-	-	TRBV29-1	TRBJ2-1	TGCAGCGTGGACGCAACGGGACTCTACAATGAGCAGTTCTTC	CSVDATGLYNEQFF
-	-	TRBV5-8	TRBJ2-2	TGTGCCAGCAGCTGGGGGGTTCGGCAGAAGAACACCGGGGAGCTGTTTTTT	CASSWGVRQKNTGELFF
-	-	TRBV2	TRBJ2-5	TGTGCCAGCAGTGAAAAGACAGGTAGACGAGAGACCCAGTACTTC	CASSEKTGRRETQYF
TRBD1	-	TRBV27	TRBJ2-1	TGTGCCAGCAGTTTGTCAACAGGGGTTCCCTACAATGAGCAGTTCTTC	CASSLSTGVPYNEQFF
TRBD1	-	TRBV5-1	TRBJ1-5	TGCGCCAGCAGCTTGGGGACAGGGGTAAGCAATCAGCCCCAGCATTTT	CASSLGTGVSNQPQHF
-	-	TRBV7-8	TRBJ2-5	TGTGCCAGCAGCTTACGGGTAGCCTCGGCCTTGGAGACCCAGTACTTC	CASSLRVASALETQYF
-	-	TRBV4-1	TRBJ2-1	TGCGCCAGCAGCCAAGTAGACATTACCTCCTACAATGAGCAGTTCTTC	CASSQVDITSYNEQFF
TRBD1	-	TRBV5-8	TRBJ1-1	TGTGCCAGCAGATGGGACAGGGGGACTGAAGCTTTCTTT	CASRWDRGTEAFF
-	-	TRBV13	TRBJ2-2	TGTGCCAGCAGCTTAGGGCCGGGGACACGGTATTGGACCGGGGAGCTGTTTTTT	CASSLGPGTRYWTGELFF
-	once	TRBV2	TRBJ1-6	TGTGCCAGCAGGGTCGACAGGACGGTCCCCCTCCACTTT	CASRVDRTVPLHF
TRBD1	-	TRBV12-5	TRBJ1-5	TGTGCTAGTGGCCTAACAGGGGGGCAGCCCCAGCATTTT	CASGLTGGQPQHF
TRBD1	-	TRBV10-3	TRBJ1-2	TGTGCCATCAGGGACAGGGGCGATGGCTACACCTTC	CAIRDRGDGYTF
-	-	TRBV7-8	TRBJ2-7	TGTGCCAGCAGCCGATCTAGCCCCTCTCCCTACGAGCAGTACTTC	CASSRSSPSPYEQYF
TRBD1	-	TRBV12-5	TRBJ1-6	TGTGCTAGTGGTCTCGGGGGGACAGGGGGTGTTCAGTCACCCCTCCACTTT	CASGLGGTGGVQSPLHF
TRBD1	few	TRBV9	TRBJ1-1	TGTGCCAGCACCAACCGGGACAGGGCCCCTGAAGCTTTCTTT	CASTNRDRAPEAFF
-	-	TRBV5-1	TRBJ2-1	TGCGCCAGCGCACGGGAATTAGCCTCCTACAATGAGCAGTTCTTC	CASARELASYNEQFF
TRBD2	-	TRBV5-6	TRBJ2-3	TGTGCCAGCAGCGCACAACGACTAGCGGGAGATCTAGATACGCAGTATTTT	CASSAQRLAGDLDTQYF
TRBD2	once	TRBV5-1	TRBJ2-2	TGCGCCAGCAGCTTGCACCGACTAGCGGGGGGCACCGGGGAGCTGTTTTTT	CASSLHRLAGGTGELFF
-	-	TRBV2	TRBJ1-1	TGTGCCAGCGGACATATCGATAACATGAACACTGAAGCTTTCTTT	CASGHIDNMNTEAFF
-	-	TRBV6-5	TRBJ1-5	TGTGCCAGCAGAACAGGGATGGGCAATCAGCCCCAGCATTTT	CASRTGMGNQPQHF
-	-	TRBV19	TRBJ2-2	TGTGCCAGCATGAGCGGGGAGCTGTTTTTT	CASMSGELFF
-	-	TRBV5-1	TRBJ1-6	TGCGCCAGCAGCTCGCAGGGGTATAATTCACCCCTCCACTTT	CASSSQGYNSPLHF
TRBD1	-	TRBV4-1	TRBJ2-7	TGCGCCAGCAGCCAGGCCGGGACAGGGGGATTGTACGAGCAGTACTTC	CASSQAGTGGLYEQYF
TRBD2	-	TRBV10-3	TRBJ2-3	TGTGCCATCCTAGCGGGAGCCGCAGATACGCAGTATTTT	CAILAGAADTQYF
-	-	TRBV7-9	TRBJ2-7	TGTGCCAGCAGCCTGTCAGGGGCCTACGAGCAGTACTTC	CASSLSGAYEQYF
-	few	TRBV9	TRBJ1-1	TGTGCCAGCCGGTTGAACACTGAAGCTTTCTTT	CASRLNTEAFF
-	-	TRBV5-1	TRBJ2-2	TGCGCCAGCAGCGTAAGCTCAGGGTTGACCGGGGAGCTGTTTTTT	CASSVSSGLTGELFF
TRBD2	-	TRBV9	TRBJ2-2	TGTGCCAGCAGCGTATTAGGACTAGCGGGGGGCCCGAACACCGGGGAGCTGTTTTTT	CASSVLGLAGGPNTGELFF
TRBD1	-	TRBV11-1	TRBJ2-2	TGTGCCAGCAGCTTGGGTCAGGGGGCGCCCCCCGGGGAGCTGTTTTTT	CASSLGQGAPPGELFF
TRBD2	-	TRBV7-2	TRBJ2-5	TGTGCCAGCAGCTTACTTGGACTAGCGGGAGCGGAGACCCAGTACTTC	CASSLLGLAGAETQYF
-	-	TRBV18	TRBJ1-1	TGTGCCAGCTCACCTCCGGGACTAAGACCCCCTGAAGCTTTCTTT	CASSPPGLRPPEAFF
TRBD1	few	TRBV10-3	TRBJ1-1	TGTGCCATCAGTTATGACAGGGGGCCCGCTGAAGCTTTCTTT	CAISYDRGPAEAFF
TRBD1	-	TRBV7-6	TRBJ2-3	TGTGCCAGCAGCTTACTGTCCGGGACAGGGATTACCACAGATACGCAGTATTTT	CASSLLSGTGITTDTQYF
-	-	TRBV5-1	TRBJ1-1	TGCGCCAGCAGCTTGGATGGCAGAAACACTGAAGCTTTCTTT	CASSLDGRNTEAFF
-	-	TRBV6-1	TRBJ2-5	TGTGCCAGCATGGGGTTTGGGGGGGCATTAGAGACCCAGTACTTC	CASMGFGGALETQYF
-	-	TRBV5-1	TRBJ1-1	TGCGCCAGCAGCTCTACAGGGAGACCTGAAGCTTTCTTT	CASSSTGRPEAFF
-	-	TRBV7-2	TRBJ1-2	TGTGCCAGCAGTCAACAGGGAGCGATCTATGGCTACACCTTC	CASSQQGAIYGYTF
TRBD1	-	TRBV10-3	TRBJ2-5	TGTGCCATCAGAGACCGGGACAGGGGAGAGACCCAGTACTTC	CAIRDRDRGETQYF
-	-	TRBV5-1	TRBJ2-2	TGCGCCAGCAGCTTGATTTGGGAGCTAGGCACCGGGGAGCTGTTTTTT	CASSLIWELGTGELFF
TRBD1	-	TRBV19	TRBJ2-6	TGTGCCAGTAGTATCCGACAGGGTCTAATCTCTGGGGCCAACGTCCTGACTTTC	CASSIRQGLISGANVLTF
-	-	TRBV9	TRBJ2-1	TGTGCCAGCAGCGTAGTTCAGGGGACCAGCAATGAGCAGTTCTTC	CASSVVQGTSNEQFF
-	-	TRBV7-3	TRBJ1-3	TGTGCCAGCAGCCGCGGCTCTGGAAACACCATATATTTT	CASSRGSGNTIYF
TRBD1	-	TRBV4-2	TRBJ1-1	TGTGCCAGCAGCCTCGGGACAGGGAGTTTGAACACTGAAGCTTTCTTT	CASSLGTGSLNTEAFF
TRBD2	-	TRBV2	TRBJ2-7	TGTGCCAGCAGCCGCGGCCCGGGGGGCTACGAGCAGTACTTC	CASSRGPGGYEQYF
TRBD2	-	TRBV11-3	TRBJ2-1	TGTGCCAGCAGTTCCGTTGGCAGCGGGGGATACAATGAGCAGTTCTTC	CASSSVGSGGYNEQFF
TRBD1	-	TRBV30	TRBJ1-6	TGTGCCAGTGGGACAGGGCTTAATTCACCCCTCCACTTT	CASGTGLNSPLHF
TRBD1	-	TRBV5-5	TRBJ2-2	TGTGCCAGCATCCTAGGGGGACAGGTGACCACCGGGGAGCTGTTTTTT	CASILGGQVTTGELFF
TRBD2	few	TRBV7-9	TRBJ2-1	TGTGCCAGCAGCTACCGGACTAGCGGGAGGTACAATGAGCAGTTCTTC	CASSYRTSGRYNEQFF
TRBD1	-	TRBV6-1	TRBJ1-3	TGTGCCAGCAGTCGACAGGGGGAATTTGGAAACACCATATATTTT	CASSRQGEFGNTIYF
-	few	TRBV18	TRBJ2-6	TGTGCCAGCTCACCGGAACAGCCTGGGGCCAACGTCCTGACTTTC	CASSPEQPGANVLTF
TRBD1	few	TRBV7-9	TRBJ1-2	TGTGCCAGCAGCAGGACAGGGGCTAACTATGGCTACACCTTC	CASSRTGANYGYTF
TRBD1	-	TRBV5-1	TRBJ2-3	TGCGCCAGCAGCCCCGGACAGGGCAACACAGATACGCAGTATTTT	CASSPGQGNTDTQYF
-	-	TRBV2	TRBJ2-3	TGTGCCAGCTCTCTTGCCGGGGGCACAGATACGCAGTATTTT	CASSLAGGTDTQYF
TRBD1	few	TRBV7-9	TRBJ1-6	TGTGCCAGCACCTTGGACAGGGAGGGCTCACCCCTCCACTTT	CASTLDREGSPLHF